This T cell receptor beta chain was obtained from a study of blood T cells in healthy people across ages. In regard to this clonotype: The antigen remains unidentified.

Each donor gave 9.5 to 10 milliliters of peripheral blood. A second PCR of roughly 6 to 12 cycles used a sample-barcoded 5' primer and a J-beta primer mix. TCRdb reprocessed the 5' RACE reads via MiXCR and lists one record per CDR3 protein. The sample has about 1.8 million distinct CDR3 sequences, roughly 49% seen once. Germline-derived CDR1 and CDR2 are SGHRS and YFSETQ. The CDR3 runs to 17 residues. V lost 0 bases, J lost 2 bases, and 15 bases lay in between. Study-wide points: It was the long-lived donors that had more naive CD4+ cells and higher diversity than aged donors. TCR beta diversity correlated strongly with naive T cell percentage.

Sequencing was performed on blood. The chain combines TRBV5-1 with TRBJ2-1; D may correspond to TRBD1 or TRBD2 (6 bases each). The TCR originated in a woman aged 35 to 49 in good health. CDR3 region: CASSLVQRRDTYNEQFF. The CDR3 nucleotides are TGCGCCAGCAGCTTGGTCCAGCGGCGGGACACCTACAATGAGCAGTTCTTC.